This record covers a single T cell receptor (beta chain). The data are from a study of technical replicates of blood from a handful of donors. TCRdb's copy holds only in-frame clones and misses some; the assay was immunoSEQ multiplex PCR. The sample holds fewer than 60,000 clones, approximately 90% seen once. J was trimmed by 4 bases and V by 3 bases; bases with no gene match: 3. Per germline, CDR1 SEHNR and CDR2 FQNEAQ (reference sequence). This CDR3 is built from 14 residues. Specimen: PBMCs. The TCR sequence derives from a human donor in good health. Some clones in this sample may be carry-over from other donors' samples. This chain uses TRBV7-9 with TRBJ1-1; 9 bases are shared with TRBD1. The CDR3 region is CASSFRDRATEAFF. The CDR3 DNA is TGTGCCAGCAGCTTCCGGGACAGGGCCACTGAAGCTTTCTTT. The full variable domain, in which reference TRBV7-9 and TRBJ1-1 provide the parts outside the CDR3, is DTGVSQNPRHKITKRGQNVTFRCDPISEHNRLYWYRQTLGQGPEFLTYFQNEAQLEKSRLLSDRFSAERPKGSFSTLEIQRTEQGDSAMYLCASSFRDRATEAFFGQGTRLTVV.